This T cell receptor (beta chain) was recorded in a study of blood T cell repertoires in COVID-19. Across the study: Sites in the United States, Italy and Spain provided acute and convalescent COVID-19 samples. From T cells, B-cell-depleted T cells, or PBMCs came the material, which was cDNA or gDNA.

Original data processing: Reference gene primer amplification gave nucleated cell count estimates. The protocol was immunoSEQ multiplex PCR, while the TCRdb copy is restricted to in-frame clones and leaves out a portion. Clonal size and the V and J genes are those of that table, whereas D and trimming came from the DNA. The sample holds some 400,000 clones, 90% seen once. The CDR3 has 15 residues. From germline, CDR1 is SSHAT and CDR2 FNYEAQ (reference sequence). In regard to this clone: One end of the junction does not line up with germline, which may come from a read error.

The chain employs TRBV7-7 and TRBJ2-3, with TRBD2 matching 14 bases. The sequencing input was peripheral blood. The receptor was isolated from a man younger than 35 with active or convalescent COVID-19. The CDR3 DNA sequence: TGTGCTAGCAGCTTAGGACTAGCGGGAGGAGATACGCAGTATTTT. This sequence encodes CASSLGLAGGDTQYF.